This TCR beta chain was retrieved from a study of blood T cell repertoires in COVID-19. About the research overall: Acute and convalescent COVID-19 samples came from the United States, Italy and Spain.

In this sample, this clone turned up a few times. From germline, CDR1 is KGHSH and CDR2 LQKENI. V lost 0 bases to trimming and J lost 16 bases; unmatched junction nucleotides: 9. The CDR3 runs 14 residues. Method: immunoSEQ multiplex PCR; TCRdb's copy keeps in-frame clones and lacks some. The table shows 35,000 to 50,000 clones, with about 70% occurring only once. Sequencing was done on a sample of peripheral blood. The rearrangement links TRBV18 to TRBJ2-1; TRBD2 aligns across 10 bases. This clonotype originated in a man older than 75 with acute or convalescent COVID-19. The CDR3 loop reads CASSPPVLAGAPFF. DNA of the CDR3: TGTGCCAGCTCACCACCGGTTCTAGCGGGAGCCCCCTTCTTC.